This is a list of T cell receptor beta chains from one sample in a study of CD8 T cells in ankylosing spondylitis. From the 5' RACE reads, TCRdb called clonotypes with MiXCR, one entry per CDR3 protein. The sample records about 360,000 distinct CDR3 sequences, around 20% being singletons. The specimen was blood, either unsorted or a sorted T cell fraction (not recorded which). The receptor set was obtained from a male donor with ankylosing spondylitis or in good health (not recorded which). The CDR3 runs from the conserved cysteine through the conserved F or W. Each record gives: CDR3 DNA, CDR3 protein, J gene, V gene, clone size, D gene. D genes are given only for firm matches. Clone sizes are given selectively: once, few, many, or a class where the clone is expanded.

TGTGCCAGCAGCTCAGTTAGCGGGGGAGCCCGAGAGACCCAGTACTTC | CASSSVSGGARETQYF | TRBJ2-5 | TRBV5-6 | . | TRBD2
TGTGCCAGCAGTGAAGGGGATTATGGCTACACCTTC | CASSEGDYGYTF | TRBJ1-2 | TRBV12-3/TRBV12-4 | few | .
TGTGCCATCAGTGAGGAAGGGACTCTCCTCTACAATGAGCAGTTCTTC | CAISEEGTLLYNEQFF | TRBJ2-1 | TRBV10-3 | few | .
TGTGCCAGCAGCCAGGCCCTGGGACTAGTAACCGGGGAGCTGTTTTTT | CASSQALGLVTGELFF | TRBJ2-2 | TRBV7-9 | . | TRBD2
TGCAGCGTTGAAGATCCAGGGGAGGGCTACGAGCAGTACTTC | CSVEDPGEGYEQYF | TRBJ2-7 | TRBV29-1 | few | .
TGTGCCAGCAGCTCTAGACTAGATGGGGAGACCCAGTACTTC | CASSSRLDGETQYF | TRBJ2-5 | TRBV12-3/TRBV12-4 | few | .
TGCGCCAGCAGCCCCATGAGGGTACGGGGGGAATACAATGAGCAGTTCTTC | CASSPMRVRGEYNEQFF | TRBJ2-1 | TRBV4-1 | . | TRBD2
TGTGCCAGCAGCTCAACGCACGGGAGCTCCTACAATGAGCAGTTCTTC | CASSSTHGSSYNEQFF | TRBJ2-1 | TRBV7-9 | . | .
TGTGCCAGCAGTTTGCTCCGGGACAGTGGATTAGAGACCCAGTACTTC | CASSLLRDSGLETQYF | TRBJ2-5 | TRBV28 | . | TRBD1
TGTGCCAGCAGTGCAGCGAACACCGGGGAGCTGTTTTTT | CASSAANTGELFF | TRBJ2-2 | TRBV6-1 | many | .
TGCAGTGCTAGAGATCTAGTTAGGGACGGGGGAAGGACTGAAGCTTTCTTT | CSARDLVRDGGRTEAFF | TRBJ1-1 | TRBV20-1 | . | .
TGTGCCAGCAGCTTAGGGTACGGACCGGATGAAAAACTGTTTTTT | CASSLGYGPDEKLFF | TRBJ1-4 | TRBV7-9 | few | .
TGTGCCAGTAAACAGGGAGGCAATCAGCCCCAGCATTTT | CASKQGGNQPQHF | TRBJ1-5 | TRBV12-3/TRBV12-4 | few | .
TGTGCCAGCAGCCCAAATACCCAATGGAATGAGCAGTTCTTC | CASSPNTQWNEQFF | TRBJ2-1 | TRBV13 | few | .
TGTGCCAGCAGTTTAAGGAACAGGGGCAATCAGCCCCAGCATTTT | CASSLRNRGNQPQHF | TRBJ1-5 | TRBV28 | . | .
TGTGCCAGCAGCTTAGTCGGCGACAATGAGCAGTACTTC | CASSLVGDNEQYF | TRBJ2-7 | TRBV11-2 | few | .
TGTGCCAGCAGCTTAGTCTGGGGAAGCTCCTACAATGAGCAGTTCTTC | CASSLVWGSSYNEQFF | TRBJ2-1 | TRBV11-2 | few | .